The 20 T cell receptor beta chains in this list originate from one sample, sequenced in a study of identical twins (dated by TCRdb to 2016 to 2017). The library was obtained by 5' RACE. TCRdb shows the sequencer as Illumina HiSeq 2000. TCRdb reran the public reads through fastp at Q25 and MiXCR, keeping productive beta chains. All rows with the same CDR3 protein become a single entry with the most common DNA and genes. This sample is represented by fewer than 250,000 distinct CDR3 sequences; roughly 10% of them were singletons. The ten largest clones add up to just over 5% of the sample. The source material was memory (CD45RO+) T cells sorted from blood. Sample cell subset or site, as interpreted from the label and publication: CD45RO+ enriched T cells. All receptors derive from a woman between 18 and 29 years old in good health.

This clonotype was observed many times. V gene TRBV7-9 combines with J gene TRBJ2-5; 7 nucleotides agree with TRBD2. Germline CDR1 reads SEHNR; CDR2 reads FQNEAQ (reference sequence). After removal of 3 bases from V and 5 bases from J, the junction contained 12 bases not matched to a gene. The CDR3 spans 16 residues. This CDR3 is CASSLGGPLNTETQYF. DNA for the CDR3: TGTGCCAGCAGCTTGGGAGGGCCTTTAAATACGGAGACCCAGTACTTC.

This clonotype was seen repeatedly, ten times or more. This chain joins TRBV4-2 and TRBJ2-7; D is ambiguous. Germline V gene data show CDR1 as LGHNA and CDR2 as YNFKEQ. The CDR3 has 15 amino acids. The ends were cut back, 1 base at V and 5 bases at J, with 15 bases in the middle. The CDR3 protein is CASSQVDPRGNEQYF. The CDR3 DNA sequence: TGTGCCAGCAGCCAAGTAGACCCCCGTGGTAACGAGCAGTACTTC.

This clonotype was found a few times. The V and J genes are TRBV30 and TRBJ2-7, with D possibly matching TRBD1 (5 bases). Deletions cut 0 bases from V and 0 bases from J, with 15 bases between. Germline V gene sequence: CDR1 GTSNPN, CDR2 SVGIG (reference sequence). This CDR3 is 16 amino acids long. Written as DNA, the CDR3 is TGTGCCTGGAGTGTACTTTGGGGCAGGCTCTCCTACGAGCAGTACTTC. This translates into CAWSVLWGRLSYEQYF.

This clonotype was seen a few times. The chain uses TRBV3-1 and TRBJ2-1; 10 bases line up with TRBD2. The CDR3 is made up of 15 amino acids. V gave up 4 bases and J gave up 4 bases; unmatched junction bases: 4. The germline CDR1 and CDR2 sequences are LGHDT and YNNKEL (reference sequence). The CDR3 region has the DNA TGTGCCAGCAGCCCGGGACTAGCGATATACAATGAGCAGTTCTTC. It codes for CASSPGLAIYNEQFF.

This clonotype was found a few times. The chain links TRBV19 to TRBJ2-1; D may be TRBD1 (6 bases). Germline V gene sequence: CDR1 LNHDA, CDR2 SQIVND (reference sequence). With 3 bases removed from V and 15 bases from J, the gap between germline ends came to 12 bases. The CDR3 spans 11 residues. The CDR3 here is CASSIGTNPFF. The CDR3 region has the DNA TGTGCCAGTAGTATCGGGACAAACCCGTTCTTC.

The chain carries TRBV9 and TRBJ2-3; D possibly corresponds to TRBD1 (6 bases). V gave up 7 bases and J gave up 3 bases, with 18 bases separating them. Germline V gene lookup returns CDR1 SGDLS and CDR2 YYNGEE. The CDR3 spans 15 residues. CDR3 in DNA: TGTGCCAGCGGGAACACAGGGTCCAGGACAGATACGCAGTATTTT. Protein sequence: CASGNTGSRTDTQYF. The variable domain in full, with the rest retrieved from reference TRBV9 and TRBJ2-3, is DSGVTQTPKHLITATGQRVTLRCSPRSGDLSVYWYQQSLDQGLQFLIQYYNGEERAKGNILERFSAQQFPDLHSELNLSSLELGDSALYFCASGNTGSRTDTQYFGPGTRLTVL.

The chain carries TRBV5-1 and TRBJ2-5, with 9 bases that match TRBD1. Germline V gene lookup returns CDR1 SGHRS and CDR2 YFSETQ. This CDR3 spans 15 amino acids. V dropped 2 bases and J dropped 5; count of bases not matched to a gene: 7. In nucleotides, the CDR3 is TGCGCCAGCAGCTTTACCGGGACAGGGCTGGAGACCCAGTACTTC. As protein: CASSFTGTGLETQYF.

This clonotype was seen a few times. The J gene is TRBJ2-2, the V gene TRBV6-5; D unclear. The CDR3 loop spans 16 amino acids. Germline V CDR1 and CDR2: MNHEY, SVGAGI. The ends were cut back, 0 bases at V and 2 bases at J, with 10 bases in the middle. The CDR3: CASSYSGVLNTGELFF. The CDR3, as DNA: TGTGCCAGCAGTTACTCTGGAGTTCTAAACACCGGGGAGCTGTTTTTT.

In its sample, this clonotype was seen a few times. The rearrangement links TRBV3-1 to TRBJ2-2; 10 nucleotides align to TRBD1. V lost 6 bases, J lost 4 bases, and 8 bases stayed unmatched. CDR1 LGHDT and CDR2 YNNKEL come from the germline V gene (reference sequence). This CDR3 has 16 residues. The DNA for the CDR3 is TGTGCCAGCAGACCCGACAGGGGGCCGAGCACCGGGGAGCTGTTTTTT. Amino acid sequence: CASRPDRGPSTGELFF.

The chain links TRBV7-2 to TRBJ1-2, with 7 bases identical to TRBD1. The CDR3 is 15 amino acids. Germline trimming cut 3 bases from V and 2 bases from J; bases unmatched to any gene: 6. Germline loops: CDR1 SGHTA, CDR2 FQGNSA. In DNA, the CDR3 is TGTGCCAGCAGCTTGAAGGGGGCCGGCAACTATGGCTACACCTTC. It translates to CASSLKGAGNYGYTF.

V usage is TRBV5-1 and J usage is TRBJ2-7, with D maybe TRBD1 (5 bases). This CDR3 region has 12 residues. Germline CDR1 reads SGHRS; CDR2 reads YFSETQ. V was pared by 3 bases and J by 3 bases, with 7 bases between. The CDR3 DNA reads as TGCGCCAGCAGCTCGGACAACTACGAGCAGTACTTC. As protein: CASSSDNYEQYF.

This clonotype came up many times. The chain employs TRBV5-6 and TRBJ2-7; D is possibly TRBD2 (6 bases). The V and J ends lost 5 bases and 6 bases respectively, with 15 bases between them. CDR3 length: 13 amino acids. From germline, CDR1 is SGHDT and CDR2 YYEEEE. The CDR3 DNA reads as TGTGCCAGCAGATTCCTATTGGGAGGCGAGCAGTACTTC. This sequence encodes CASRFLLGGEQYF.

Of note for this clonotype: One end of the junction is discordant with germline, which a read error may explain. The rearrangement uses TRBV3-1 and TRBJ2-7; TRBD2 matches 14 bases. The CDR3 is 12 amino acids. Germline values: CDR1 LGHDT, CDR2 YNNKEL (reference sequence). Here the CDR3 DNA reads TGTGCCAGCAGCCGGACTAGCGGGGGGCTTAACTTC. Amino acids: CASSRTSGGLNF.

V usage is TRBV14 and J usage is TRBJ2-1; 7 bases are a match to TRBD2. V was clipped by 4 bases and J by 8 bases; unmatched bases: 8. Per the germline V gene, CDR1 is SGHDN and CDR2 is FVKESK. This CDR3 comprises 14 residues. The CDR3 bases are TGTGCCAGCAGCCGTGGACTAGTGCCGGATGAGCAGTTCTTC. Translating it yields CASSRGLVPDEQFF.

This clonotype has ten or more counts. J is TRBJ2-7 and V is TRBV20-1; a weak D match, TRBD2 (6 bases). Germline V gene sequence: CDR1 DFQATT, CDR2 SNEGSKA (reference sequence). The V end was cut by 4 bases, the J end by 3 bases, with 16 bases between. CDR3 length: 14 residues. The CDR3 here is CSAMGEAGHYEQYF. The CDR3 DNA sequence: TGCAGTGCTATGGGGGAGGCTGGACACTACGAGCAGTACTTC.

This chain links TRBV11-2 with TRBJ1-4; 8 nucleotides align to TRBD1. In germline, CDR1 is SGHAT, CDR2 FQNNGV. V shed 5 bases, J shed 14 bases, and the junction held 7 bases outside the gene matches. CDR3 length equals 12 residues. CDR3 coding DNA: TGTGCCAGCAGCCCAGGACAGGGCGATCTGTTTTTT. Residues: CASSPGQGDLFF.

This clonotype was seen more than once but under ten times. CDR3 in amino acids: CASTERTERGKSPLHF. The CDR3, as DNA: TGTGCCAGCACCGAAAGGACAGAAAGGGGGAAGTCACCCCTCCACTTT. The chain has TRBV25-1 and TRBJ1-6, with a tentative D call TRBD1 (6 bases). The CDR3 spans 16 residues. The V gene lost 7 bases and the J gene lost 10 bases, with 23 bases spanning the gap. Germline values: CDR1 MGHDK, CDR2 SYGVNS.

This clonotype was found a few times. This CDR3 reads CASSSGRGYNEQFF. Here the CDR3 DNA reads TGTGCCAGCAGCTCCGGGAGGGGGTACAATGAGCAGTTCTTC. The gene calls are TRBV11-3 and TRBJ2-1; TRBD2 matches at 8 bases. V shed 4 bases, J shed 4 bases, and the junction held 3 bases outside the gene matches. CDR1 is SGHNT and CDR2 is YENEEA in the germline V gene. The CDR3 extends over 14 amino acids.

This clonotype was counted many times. This rearrangement joins TRBV20-1 to TRBJ2-1; 9 nucleotides match TRBD2. Germline CDR1 DFQATT, CDR2 SNEGSKA (reference sequence). The CDR3 is 13 amino acids. With V trimmed by 5 bases and J by 8 bases, 7 bases remained unmatched. In nucleotides, the CDR3 is TGCAGTGCTCGGGCTAGCGGGATCGATGAGCAGTTCTTC. It translates to CSARASGIDEQFF.

This rearrangement joins TRBV18 to TRBJ2-6; no firm D call. CDR3 size: 18 residues. With 3 bases removed from V and 0 bases from J, the gap between germline ends came to 15 bases. Germline V gene sequence: CDR1 KGHSH, CDR2 LQKENI. For the CDR3, the DNA is TGTGCCAGCTCACCCACTATTATACAGTTCTCTGGGGCCAACGTCCTGACTTTC. Protein: CASSPTIIQFSGANVLTF.